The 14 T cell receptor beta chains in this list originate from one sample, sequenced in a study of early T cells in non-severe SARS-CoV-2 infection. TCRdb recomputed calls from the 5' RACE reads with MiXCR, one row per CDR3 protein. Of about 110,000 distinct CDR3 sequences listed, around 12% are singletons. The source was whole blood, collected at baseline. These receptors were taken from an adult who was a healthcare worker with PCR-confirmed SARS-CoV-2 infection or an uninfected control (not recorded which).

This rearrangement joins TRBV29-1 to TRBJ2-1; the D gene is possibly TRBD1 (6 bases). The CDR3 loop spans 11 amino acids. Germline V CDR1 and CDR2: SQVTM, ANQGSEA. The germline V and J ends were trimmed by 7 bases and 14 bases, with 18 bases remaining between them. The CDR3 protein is CSAGTGTSEFF. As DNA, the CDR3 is TGCAGCGCCGGAACCGGGACATCTGAGTTCTTC.

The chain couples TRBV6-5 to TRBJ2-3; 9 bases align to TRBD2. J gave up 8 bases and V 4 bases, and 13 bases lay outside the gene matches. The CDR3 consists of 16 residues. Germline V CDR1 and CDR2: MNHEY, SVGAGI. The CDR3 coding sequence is TGTGCCAGCAGTTCTCCGGGACTAGCTTCCGGCCCTACGCAGTATTTT. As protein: CASSSPGLASGPTQYF.

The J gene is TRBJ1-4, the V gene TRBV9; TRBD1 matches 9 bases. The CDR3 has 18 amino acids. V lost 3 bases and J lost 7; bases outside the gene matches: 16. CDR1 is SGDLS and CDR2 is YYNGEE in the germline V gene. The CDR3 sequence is CASSEDPNNRGPFEKLFF. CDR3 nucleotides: TGTGCCAGCAGCGAAGACCCGAACAACAGGGGGCCATTTGAAAAACTGTTTTTT.

Here the CDR3 DNA reads TGTGCCAGCAGTTTTGAGGGATTTCGCACAGATACGCAGTATTTT. It yields the protein CASSFEGFRTDTQYF. This chain joins TRBV28 and TRBJ2-3, with a possible D match to TRBD2 (5 bases). Germline values: CDR1 MDHEN, CDR2 SYDVKM. V dropped 3 bases and J dropped 1 base, with 11 bases sitting between them. This CDR3 region has 15 residues.

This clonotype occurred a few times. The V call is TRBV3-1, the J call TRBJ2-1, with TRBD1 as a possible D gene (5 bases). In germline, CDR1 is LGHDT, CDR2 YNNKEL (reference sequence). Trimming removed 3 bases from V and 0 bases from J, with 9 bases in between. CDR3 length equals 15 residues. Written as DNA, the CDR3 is TGTGCCAGCAGCCACCGACAGAGCTCCTACAATGAGCAGTTCTTC. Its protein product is CASSHRQSSYNEQFF.

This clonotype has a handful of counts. CDR3 sequence reads: CASSLGPRQTYNEQFF. The CDR3 coding sequence is TGTGCCAGCAGTTTAGGGCCGAGACAGACGTACAATGAGCAGTTCTTC. The rearrangement uses TRBV27 and TRBJ2-1; tentative D call: TRBD1 (5 bases). The CDR3 length is 16 residues. Germline V gene lookup returns CDR1 MNHEY and CDR2 SMNVEV (reference sequence). The V end was cut by 2 bases, the J end by 4 bases, with 15 bases between.

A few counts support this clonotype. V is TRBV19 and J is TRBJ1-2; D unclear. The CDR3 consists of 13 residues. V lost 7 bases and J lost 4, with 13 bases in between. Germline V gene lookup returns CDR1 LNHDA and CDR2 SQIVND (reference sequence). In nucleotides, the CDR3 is TGTGCCAGTACCCCCCGGGGAATCTATGGCTACACCTTC. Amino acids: CASTPRGIYGYTF.

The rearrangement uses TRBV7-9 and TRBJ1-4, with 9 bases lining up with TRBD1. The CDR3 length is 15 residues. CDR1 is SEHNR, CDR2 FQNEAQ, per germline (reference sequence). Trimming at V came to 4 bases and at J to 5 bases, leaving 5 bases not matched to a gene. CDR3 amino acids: CASSSTGTGNEKLFF. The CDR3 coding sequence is TGTGCCAGCAGCTCAACCGGGACAGGGAATGAAAAACTGTTTTTT.

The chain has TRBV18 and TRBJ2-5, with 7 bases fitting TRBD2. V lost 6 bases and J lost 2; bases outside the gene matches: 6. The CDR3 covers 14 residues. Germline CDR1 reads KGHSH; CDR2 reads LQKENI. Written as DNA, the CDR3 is TGTGCCAGCTCCCACGGGACTAAACAAGAGACCCAGTACTTC. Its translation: CASSHGTKQETQYF.

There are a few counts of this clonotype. The CDR3 DNA is TGTGCCAGCAGCGGTGGACAGGGCGGAGATACGCAGTATTTT. Protein product: CASSGGQGGDTQYF. The chain recombines TRBV6-6 with TRBJ2-3; TRBD1 matches 8 bases. The CDR3 extends over 14 amino acids. The junction had 7 bases not matched to a gene; V was cut back by 6 bases and J by 5 bases. Germline V CDR1 and CDR2: MNHNY, SVGAGI (reference sequence).

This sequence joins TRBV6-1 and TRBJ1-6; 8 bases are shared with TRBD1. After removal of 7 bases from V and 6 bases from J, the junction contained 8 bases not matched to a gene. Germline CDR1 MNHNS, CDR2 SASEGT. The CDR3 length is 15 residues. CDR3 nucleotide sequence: TGTGCCAGCACCGGACAGGGCACGGGTAATTCACCCCTCCACTTT. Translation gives CASTGQGTGNSPLHF.

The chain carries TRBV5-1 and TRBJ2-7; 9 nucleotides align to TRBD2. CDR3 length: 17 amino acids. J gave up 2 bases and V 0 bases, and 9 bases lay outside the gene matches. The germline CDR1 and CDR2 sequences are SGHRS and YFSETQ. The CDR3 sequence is CASSLVPAGGITYEQYF. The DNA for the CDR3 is TGCGCCAGCAGCTTGGTTCCAGCGGGAGGTATCACCTACGAGCAGTACTTC.

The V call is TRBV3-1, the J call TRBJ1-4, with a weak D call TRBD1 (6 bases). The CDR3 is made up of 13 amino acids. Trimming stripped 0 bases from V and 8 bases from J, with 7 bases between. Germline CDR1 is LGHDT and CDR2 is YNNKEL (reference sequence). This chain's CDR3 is CASSQDQGEKLFF. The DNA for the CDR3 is TGTGCCAGCAGCCAAGATCAGGGGGAAAAACTGTTTTTT. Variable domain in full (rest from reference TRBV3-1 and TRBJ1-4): DTAVSQTPKYLVTQMGNDKSIKCEQNLGHDTMYWYKQDSKKFLKIMFSYNNKELIINETVPNRFSPKSPDKAHLNLHINSLELGDSAVYFCASSQDQGEKLFFGSGTQLSVL.

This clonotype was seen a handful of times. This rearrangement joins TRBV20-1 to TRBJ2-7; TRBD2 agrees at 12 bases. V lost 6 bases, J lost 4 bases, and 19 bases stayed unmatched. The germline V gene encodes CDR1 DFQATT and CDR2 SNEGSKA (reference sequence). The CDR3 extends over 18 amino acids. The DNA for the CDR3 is TGCAGTGCCACTACTGGGCTAGCGGGAGGGCCGTCTTATTACGAGCAGTACTTC. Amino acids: CSATTGLAGGPSYYEQYF.